This TCR beta chain was found in a study of T cells in Graves' hyperthyroidism and ophthalmopathy. Unmatched junction bases numbered 5, after V lost 6 bases and J lost 0 bases. The germline V gene has CDR1 SQVTM and CDR2 ANQGSEA. The CDR3 has 14 amino acids. This clonotype was detected many times. There were TCR beta CDR3 regions amplified from RNA transcripts. TCR CDR3 underwent first-round RT-PCR with the HTBI primer set. Each CDR3 protein is one row after TCRdb ran MiXCR on the multiplex PCR reads. Of a few hundred thousand distinct CDR3 sequences detected, about 20% appear once; the ten largest clones hold about 60%.

Input material: blood. This receptor was identified in a man younger than 45 with Graves' ophthalmopathy. The chain is built from TRBV29-1 and TRBJ1-5; 7 nucleotides agree with TRBD1. This CDR3 reads CSVETGNSNQPQHF. The CDR3 nucleotides are TGCAGCGTGGAGACAGGGAATAGCAATCAGCCCCAGCATTTT.